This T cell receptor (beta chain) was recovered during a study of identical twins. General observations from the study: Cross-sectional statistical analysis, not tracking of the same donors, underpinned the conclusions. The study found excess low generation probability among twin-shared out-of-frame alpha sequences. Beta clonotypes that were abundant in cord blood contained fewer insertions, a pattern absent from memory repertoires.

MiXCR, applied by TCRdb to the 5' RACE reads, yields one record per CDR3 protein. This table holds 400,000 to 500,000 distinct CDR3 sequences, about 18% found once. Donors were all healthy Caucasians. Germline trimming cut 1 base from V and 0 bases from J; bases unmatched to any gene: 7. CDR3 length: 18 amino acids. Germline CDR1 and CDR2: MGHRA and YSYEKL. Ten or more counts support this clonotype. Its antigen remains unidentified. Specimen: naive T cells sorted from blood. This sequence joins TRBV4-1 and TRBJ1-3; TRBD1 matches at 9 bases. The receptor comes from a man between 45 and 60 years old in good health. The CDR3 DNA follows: TGCGCCAGCAGCCAAGGGGAGGGGACAGGGCTCTCTGGAAACACCATATATTTT. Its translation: CASSQGEGTGLSGNTIYF.